The 26 T cell receptor beta chains below all came from one sample that was sequenced in a study of blood T cell repertoires in COVID-19. Measured with immunoSEQ multiplex PCR; TCRdb has only the in-frame clones, and not every one. The table records more than 45,000 clones, roughly 86% of them present only once. Sequences were obtained from peripheral blood. Receptors originate from a man aged 60 to 75 with active or convalescent COVID-19.

About this clone itself: At one end, the junction sequence differs from germline, possibly due to a read error. The chain's CDR3 is CASSSGLAGGYSEQFF. CDR3 DNA sequence: TGTGCCAGCAGCTCGGGACTAGCGGGGGGCTACAGTGAGCAGTTCTTC. The chain recombines TRBV7-7 with TRBJ2-1; TRBD2 agrees at 15 bases. This CDR3 region has 16 residues. Germline CDR1 SSHAT, CDR2 FNYEAQ (reference sequence).

This chain joins TRBV11-3 and TRBJ2-4; 8 nucleotides align to TRBD1. CDR1 SGHNT and CDR2 YENEEA come from the germline V gene. J lost 7 bases, V lost 5 bases, and 7 bases had no gene match. The CDR3 spans 14 residues. The CDR3 region is CASSPGTGGNIQYF. The CDR3 nucleotides are TGTGCCAGCAGCCCCGGGACAGGCGGGAACATTCAGTACTTC.

In DNA, the CDR3 is TGTGCCAGCAGCGACTGGCAGACTTATGGCTACACCTTC. Its translation is CASSDWQTYGYTF. V is TRBV21-1 and J is TRBJ1-2. TRBV21-1 is deemed a pseudogene. The CDR3 consists of 13 residues.

The V and J genes are TRBV19 and TRBJ2-1; tentative D call: TRBD1 (5 bases). Germline V lookup: CDR1 LNHDA, CDR2 SQIVND (reference sequence). V was shortened by 2 bases and J by 12 bases, with 17 bases between the two germline ends. The CDR3 is made up of 14 amino acids. The CDR3 protein is CASSILGGASRQFF. The CDR3 DNA is TGTGCCAGTAGTATATTGGGTGGGGCGTCTCGGCAGTTCTTC.

About this clone itself: The sample contains more than one DNA sequence encoding this CDR3. The chain uses TRBV2 and TRBJ1-5, with D uncertain. The CDR3 covers 13 residues. Trimming left V 1 base short and J 5 bases short, with 6 bases between. Germline V gene sequence: CDR1 SNHLY, CDR2 FYNNEI. CDR3 sequence (DNA): TGTGCCAGCAGTGAAGGGAGGTATCAGCCCCAGCATTTT. Protein sequence: CASSEGRYQPQHF.

V and J are TRBV30 and TRBJ2-2, with 12 bases lining up with TRBD2. CDR1 is GTSNPN and CDR2 is SVGIG in the germline V gene (reference sequence). Trimming took 2 bases from V and 5 from J; bases not matched to a gene: 6. The CDR3 has 16 amino acids. CDR3 DNA: TGTGCCTGGAGTTTCGGACTAGCGGGGCGGACCGGGGAGCTGTTTTTT. It codes for CAWSFGLAGRTGELFF. The full variable domain, in which reference TRBV30 and TRBJ2-2 provide the parts outside the CDR3, is SQTIHQWPATLVQPVGSPLSLECTVEGTSNPNLYWYRQAAGRGLQLLFYSVGIGQISSEVPQNLSASRPQDRQFILSSKKLLLSDSGFYLCAWSFGLAGRTGELFFGEGSRLTVL.

The V gene is TRBV5-1, the J gene TRBJ1-3, with unresolved D. CDR1 is SGHRS and CDR2 is YFSETQ in the germline V gene. CDR3 size: 16 residues. V was shortened by 0 bases and J by 0 bases, with 10 bases between the two germline ends. The CDR3 sequence is CASSLEFLSSGNTIYF. The DNA of the CDR3 is TGCGCCAGCAGCTTGGAATTCCTATCCTCTGGAAACACCATATATTTT.

J is TRBJ1-1 and V is TRBV27; D remains unclear. V was clipped by 6 bases and J by 3 bases, with 14 bases between them. The germline gives CDR1 MNHEY, CDR2 SMNVEV (reference sequence). This CDR3 is built from 14 residues. The CDR3 is CASRPLRRDTEAFF. In nucleotides, the CDR3 is TGTGCCAGCAGACCTTTGCGGAGAGACACTGAAGCTTTCTTT.

This chain joins TRBV10-3 and TRBJ1-1; 8 nucleotides match TRBD1. Germline V lookup: CDR1 ENHRY, CDR2 SYGVKD. CDR3 length equals 14 residues. J gave up 1 base and V 5 bases, and 3 bases lay outside the gene matches. The CDR3 is CAISTDRANTEAFF. CDR3 nucleotide sequence: TGTGCCATCAGTACGGACAGGGCGAACACTGAAGCTTTCTTT.

The chain carries TRBV24-1 and TRBJ1-2; 8 bases align to TRBD1. V gave up 5 bases and J gave up 8 bases; unmatched junction bases: 3. The V gene's germline CDR1 is KGHDR and CDR2 SFDVKD. This CDR3 spans 12 amino acids. The CDR3 DNA sequence: TGTGCCACCAGTGGACAGGGGCTCGGCTACACCTTC. Protein product: CATSGQGLGYTF.

The chain uses TRBV2 and TRBJ1-2; 9 nucleotides line up with TRBD1. The germline CDR1 and CDR2 sequences are SNHLY and FYNNEI. With 5 bases clipped from V and 10 bases from J, the junction kept 11 bases outside the gene matches. The CDR3 is 14 amino acids. CDR3 region: CASSSRRQGEDYTF. In nucleotides, the CDR3 is TGTGCCAGCAGTTCTCGTAGACAGGGGGAAGACTACACCTTC.

This rearrangement joins TRBV10-1 to TRBJ2-6; no definite D call. Germline V lookup: CDR1 WNHNN, CDR2 SYGVQD (reference sequence). The CDR3 spans 16 residues. The V and J ends lost 9 bases and 4 bases respectively, with 19 bases between them. The CDR3 bases are TGCGCCAGTTCCCAAAAGGAGAAGACCGGGGCCAACGTCCTGACTTTC. It codes for CASSQKEKTGANVLTF.

The rearrangement uses TRBV18 and TRBJ2-7, with unresolved D. CDR3 length equals 13 residues. Germline V gives CDR1 KGHSH, CDR2 LQKENI. The germline V and J ends were trimmed by 2 bases and 0 bases, with 5 bases remaining between them. The CDR3 DNA follows: TGTGCCAGCTCACCAGGAGTCTCCTACGAGCAGTACTTC. Its protein is CASSPGVSYEQYF.

The gene calls are TRBV7-3 and TRBJ2-2, with TRBD2 matching over 9 bases. Unmatched junction bases numbered 7, after V lost 4 bases and J lost 4 bases. Germline V gives CDR1 SGHTA, CDR2 FQGTGA. The CDR3 is 16 residues long. CDR3: CASSSAGGPGTGELFF. The CDR3 DNA reads TGTGCCAGCAGCTCCGCGGGGGGGCCGGGCACCGGGGAGCTGTTTTTT.

The V gene is TRBV19, the J gene TRBJ2-2; TRBD2 matches at 12 bases. CDR3 length: 18 amino acids. Germline V lookup: CDR1 LNHDA, CDR2 SQIVND (reference sequence). V lost 6 bases to trimming and J lost 3 bases; unmatched junction nucleotides: 11. CDR3 in amino acids: CASRAQGLAGGYTGELFF. The CDR3 DNA is TGTGCCAGTAGGGCCCAAGGGCTAGCGGGGGGGTACACCGGGGAGCTGTTTTTT.

The chain links TRBV27 to TRBJ2-1; 8 bases align to TRBD2. Unmatched junction bases numbered 1, after V lost 0 bases and J lost 0 bases. This CDR3 spans 16 amino acids. CDR1 MNHEY and CDR2 SMNVEV come from the germline V gene (reference sequence). The CDR3 DNA reads TGTGCCAGCAGTTTATCAGCGGGGGTCTCCTACAATGAGCAGTTCTTC. Residues: CASSLSAGVSYNEQFF.

This chain uses TRBV30 with TRBJ1-2; possibly TRBD1 for D (5 bases). With 5 bases removed from V and 1 base from J, the gap between germline ends came to 14 bases. The CDR3 spans 14 residues. Germline V gives CDR1 GTSNPN, CDR2 SVGIG (reference sequence). This CDR3 is CAWGTHVFNYGYTF. CDR3 in DNA: TGTGCCTGGGGGACTCATGTCTTTAACTATGGCTACACCTTC.

J is TRBJ2-7 and V is TRBV11-2; possible D gene TRBD2, 5 bases. The CDR3 is made up of 15 amino acids. The germline V and J ends were trimmed by 5 bases and 5 bases, with 19 bases remaining between them. CDR1 and CDR2 from the germline V gene are SGHAT and FQNNGV. CDR3 protein: CASSPSGFSSDEQYF. The CDR3 DNA is TGTGCCAGCAGCCCATCGGGGTTTTCTTCTGACGAGCAGTACTTC.

The chain has TRBV5-1 and TRBJ2-1; 7 nucleotides line up with TRBD1. The V and J ends lost 0 bases and 5 bases, in that order; junction bases with no gene match: 8. Germline V lookup: CDR1 SGHRS, CDR2 YFSETQ. The CDR3 totals 16 residues. CDR3 bases: TGCGCCAGCAGCTTGGCGGACAGGCCTGACGACAATGAGCAGTTCTTC. As protein: CASSLADRPDDNEQFF.

The CDR3 protein is CASSERQGSGYGYTF. In DNA, the CDR3 is TGTGCCAGCAGTGAAAGGCAGGGGAGTGGCTATGGCTACACCTTC. J is TRBJ1-2 and V is TRBV2; tentative D call: TRBD1 (6 bases). In germline, CDR1 is SNHLY, CDR2 FYNNEI. Trimming stripped 2 bases from V and 4 bases from J, with 14 bases between. The CDR3 has 15 residues.

The V call is TRBV29-1, the J call TRBJ2-5; tentative D call: TRBD1 (6 bases). CDR3 length: 11 residues. V dropped 6 bases and J dropped 4 bases, with 9 bases sitting between them. Germline CDR1 SQVTM, CDR2 ANQGSEA. CDR3 residues: CSVEQGETQYF. CDR3 DNA: TGCAGCGTCGAACAGGGAGAGACCCAGTACTTC.

The chain joins TRBV28 to TRBJ2-5; 7 nucleotides line up with TRBD1. J was trimmed by 4 bases and V by 5 bases; bases with no gene match: 7. CDR1 is MDHEN and CDR2 is SYDVKM in the germline V gene. The CDR3 consists of 14 residues. CDR3 in DNA: TGTGCCAGCAGTGCGACAGGGATCCGAGAGACCCAGTACTTC. It is translated as CASSATGIRETQYF.

The V and J genes are TRBV18 and TRBJ1-1; D remains ambiguous. Germline V gene lookup returns CDR1 KGHSH and CDR2 LQKENI. Between the trimmed V and J ends, which lost 1 base and 1 base, there was a span of 13 bases. CDR3 length equals 16 residues. The CDR3 DNA follows: TGTGCCAGCTCACCACGAGTAAGCGATTCGAACACTGAAGCTTTCTTT. Protein: CASSPRVSDSNTEAFF.

This rearrangement joins TRBV7-3 to TRBJ1-3; D remains unclear. CDR1 SGHTA and CDR2 FQGTGA come from the germline V gene. V was pared by 3 bases and J by 3 bases, with 12 bases between. The CDR3 totals 15 residues. As DNA, the CDR3 is TGTGCCAGCAGCTTGATGCTCCTCAGTGGAAACACCATATATTTT. Protein: CASSLMLLSGNTIYF.

The genes are TRBV3-1 (or the pseudogene TRBV3-2) and TRBJ2-2; D remains ambiguous. CDR1 LGHDT and CDR2 YNNKEL come from the germline V gene (reference sequence). Deletions cut 0 bases from V and 5 bases from J, with 7 bases between. CDR3 length: 14 residues. CDR3: CASSQDSLTGELFF. CDR3 in DNA: TGTGCCAGCAGCCAAGACAGTTTAACCGGGGAGCTGTTTTTT.

The chain links TRBV7-2 to TRBJ1-2; 9 nucleotides match TRBD1. V shed 5 bases and J 8 bases; nucleotides not matched to a gene: 12. This CDR3 region has 15 residues. Germline lookup yields CDR1 SGHTA and CDR2 FQGNSA. The CDR3 sequence: CASSPAFDRGGGYTF. CDR3 DNA: TGTGCCAGCAGCCCCGCTTTTGACAGGGGGGGAGGCTACACCTTC.